A single sample is the source of the 23 T cell receptor beta chains below, sequenced in a study of blood T cell repertoires in COVID-19. Method: immunoSEQ multiplex PCR; TCRdb's copy keeps in-frame clones and lacks some. The profile covers about 41,000 clones, with more than 75% appearing a single time and 4.8% taken by the ten largest. Sequences were obtained from peripheral blood. The receptors come from a human donor in a cohort sampled during active COVID-19.

The chain combines TRBV19 with TRBJ2-1; 8 bases are a match to TRBD2. Germline V gene sequence: CDR1 LNHDA, CDR2 SQIVND (reference sequence). V lost 5 bases, J lost 0 bases, and 9 bases stayed unmatched. This CDR3 comprises 17 residues. The CDR3 DNA is TGTGCCAGTAGTCCGGGGGGGGATTACCGCTCCTACAATGAGCAGTTCTTC. Its protein product is CASSPGGDYRSYNEQFF.

This clone was counted a few times. This chain joins TRBV5-1 and TRBJ1-5, with D maybe TRBD1 (6 bases). V was pared by 0 bases and J by 3 bases, with 13 bases between. The CDR3 is 16 residues long. From germline, CDR1 is SGHRS and CDR2 YFSETQ. This CDR3 reads CASSLGTDRSNQPQHF. CDR3 coding DNA: TGCGCCAGCAGCTTGGGAACCGACAGGTCCAATCAGCCCCAGCATTTT.

This chain links TRBV18 with TRBJ2-1; TRBD1 is a possible D gene (5 bases). V lost 0 bases and J 4 bases, leaving 16 bases between the germline ends. Per the germline V gene, CDR1 is KGHSH and CDR2 is LQKENI. CDR3 size: 17 residues. The CDR3 sequence is CASSPPLRPTEYNEQFF. The CDR3 nucleotides read TGTGCCAGCTCACCACCCCTCCGCCCGACAGAGTACAATGAGCAGTTCTTC.

The rearrangement joins TRBV19 to TRBJ1-5; possible D gene TRBD1, 6 bases. Germline CDR1 reads LNHDA; CDR2 reads SQIVND (reference sequence). This CDR3 spans 13 amino acids. Trimming pared 11 bases from V and 5 bases from J, leaving 16 bases between. The CDR3 DNA follows: TGTGCCTACAAACAACAGGGCGATCAGCCCCAGCATTTT. Translating it yields CAYKQQGDQPQHF.

The CDR3 loop reads CAWSLLGQDSNTEAFF. The CDR3 region has the DNA TGTGCCTGGAGTCTATTAGGACAGGACTCGAACACTGAAGCTTTCTTT. This chain uses TRBV30 with TRBJ1-1; 7 bases are a match to TRBD1. The CDR3 has 16 residues. CDR1 is GTSNPN and CDR2 is SVGIG in the germline V gene (reference sequence). After removal of 2 bases from V and 1 base from J, the junction contained 10 bases not matched to a gene.

The chain has TRBV7-9 and TRBJ1-1, with a weak D call TRBD1 (5 bases). This CDR3 region has 14 residues. Trimming left V 5 bases short and J 3 bases short, with 13 bases between. Germline V lookup: CDR1 SEHNR, CDR2 FQNEAQ (reference sequence). CDR3 loop: CASSIDRKHTEAFF. For the CDR3, the DNA is TGTGCCAGCAGCATCGACAGAAAACACACTGAAGCTTTCTTT.

This chain connects TRBV24-1 to TRBJ2-3; TRBD2 agrees at 12 bases. The CDR3 spans 17 residues. V shed 3 bases, J shed 0 bases, and the junction held 3 bases outside the gene matches. Germline V gene data show CDR1 as KGHDR and CDR2 as SFDVKD. The CDR3: CATSDLGTSGSTDTQYF. The DNA for the CDR3 is TGTGCCACCAGTGATCTAGGGACTAGCGGGAGCACAGATACGCAGTATTTT.

The CDR3 DNA follows: TGTGCCAGCAGTTCCACTTCGTGGAGGCAGGTGACTGTGGGAACTGAAGCTTTCTTT. Residues: CASSSTSWRQVTVGTEAFF. This chain connects TRBV27 to TRBJ1-1; D not resolved. This CDR3 region has 19 residues. Germline values: CDR1 MNHEY, CDR2 SMNVEV (reference sequence). V was cut by 4 bases and J by 5 bases, with 29 bases left in between.

This sequence joins TRBV5-1 and TRBJ2-7; 11 bases agree with TRBD2. CDR1 is SGHRS, CDR2 YFSETQ, per germline. The junction had 10 bases not matched to a gene; V was cut back by 4 bases and J by 1 base. This CDR3 has 17 residues. DNA for the CDR3: TGCGCCAGCAGCCCCTCTAAGACTAGCGGGATATCCTACGAGCAGTACTTC. Translation gives CASSPSKTSGISYEQYF. Combining the CDR3 with reference TRBV5-1 and TRBJ2-7 gives the whole variable domain KAGVTQTPRYLIKTRGQQVTLSCSPISGHRSVSWYQQTPGQGLQFLFEYFSETQRNKGNFPGRFSGRQFSNSRSEMNVSTLELGDSALYLCASSPSKTSGISYEQYFGPGTRLTVT.

The V call is TRBV28, the J call TRBJ1-1; 9 positions agree with TRBD1. Per the germline V gene, CDR1 is MDHEN and CDR2 is SYDVKM. The CDR3 length is 14 residues. Trimming at V came to 10 bases and at J to 0 bases, leaving 6 bases not matched to a gene. The chain's CDR3 is CATLTGGMNTEAFF. For the CDR3, the DNA is TGTGCCACTTTGACAGGGGGGATGAACACTGAAGCTTTCTTT.

The chain joins TRBV27 to TRBJ2-7, with D possibly matching TRBD2 (6 bases). V gave up 6 bases and J gave up 5 bases, with 17 bases separating them. This CDR3 spans 14 amino acids. Per germline, CDR1 MNHEY and CDR2 SMNVEV (reference sequence). The DNA of the CDR3 is TGTGCCAGCAGCTTTATGGGGGGTCGTAACGAGCAGTACTTC. The encoded protein is CASSFMGGRNEQYF.

V and J are TRBV24-1 and TRBJ2-1; perhaps TRBD2 as D (5 bases). From germline, CDR1 is KGHDR and CDR2 SFDVKD. This CDR3 spans 13 amino acids. Trimming removed 4 bases at V and 7 bases at J, with 10 bases between. CDR3 loop: CATSDTGLNEQFF. The CDR3 DNA reads TGTGCCACCAGTGACACGGGGTTAAATGAGCAGTTCTTC.

The genes are TRBV9 and TRBJ2-3; tentative D call: TRBD2 (5 bases). The V and J ends lost 3 bases and 6 bases respectively, with 11 bases between them. CDR3 size: 13 residues. Per the germline V gene, CDR1 is SGDLS and CDR2 is YYNGEE. The CDR3 is CASSDTSADTQYF. The CDR3 region has the DNA TGTGCCAGCAGCGACACTAGTGCCGATACGCAGTATTTT.

V gene TRBV6-5 combines with J gene TRBJ2-7; 7 bases fit TRBD1. The CDR3 is 13 amino acids. Germline loops: CDR1 MNHEY, CDR2 SVGAGI. V shed 4 bases and J 6 bases; nucleotides not matched to a gene: 6. The CDR3 sequence: CASSSRGSGEQYF. CDR3 in DNA: TGTGCCAGCAGTTCCAGGGGGTCTGGCGAGCAGTACTTC.

Sample share makes this clone medium-sized. This same CDR3 is encoded by further DNA sequences in the sample. V usage is TRBV7-6 and J usage is TRBJ2-7; 8 bases are shared with TRBD1. The CDR3 loop spans 14 amino acids. Germline CDR1 is SGHVS and CDR2 is FNYEAQ. V was pared by 1 base and J by 4 bases, with 3 bases of the junction left unmatched. The DNA of the CDR3 is TGTGCCAGCAGCTTAGGACAGGGGACATACGAGCAGTACTTC. Translated, it gives CASSLGQGTYEQYF.

This rearrangement joins TRBV19 to TRBJ1-1, with a tentative D call TRBD1 (5 bases). The germline CDR1 and CDR2 sequences are LNHDA and SQIVND (reference sequence). V lost 2 bases and J 0 bases, leaving 10 bases between the germline ends. This CDR3 is 15 amino acids long. Here the CDR3 reads CASSIRQTMNTEAFF. CDR3 sequence (DNA): TGTGCCAGTAGTATACGACAGACGATGAACACTGAAGCTTTCTTT.

The chain is built from TRBV7-6 and TRBJ2-1, with D tentatively TRBD2 (7 bases). The CDR3 consists of 16 residues. Per the germline V gene, CDR1 is SGHVS and CDR2 is FNYEAQ. V lost 6 bases to trimming and J lost 9 bases, with 24 bases between them. The CDR3 reads CASSPPGARGDGEQFF. DNA for the CDR3: TGTGCCAGCAGTCCTCCAGGGGCACGGGGGGACGGTGAGCAGTTCTTC.

This chain uses TRBV7-2 with TRBJ2-5; D is possibly TRBD1 (5 bases). CDR1 is SGHTA and CDR2 is FQGNSA in the germline V gene. The CDR3 sequence is 15 residues long. Trimming pared 3 bases from V and 0 bases from J, leaving 11 bases between. The CDR3 is CASSFQGWYQETQYF. CDR3 sequence (DNA): TGTGCCAGCAGCTTCCAGGGCTGGTACCAAGAGACCCAGTACTTC.

The rearrangement links TRBV5-1 to TRBJ1-1; D gene unclear. Trimming stripped 0 bases from V and 1 base from J, with 7 bases between. Germline V gene sequence: CDR1 SGHRS, CDR2 YFSETQ. The CDR3 is made up of 14 amino acids. The CDR3 spells CASSLDISNTEAFF. CDR3 nucleotide sequence: TGCGCCAGCAGCTTGGACATATCGAACACTGAAGCTTTCTTT.

J is TRBJ2-7 and V is TRBV7-6; tentative D call: TRBD1 (6 bases). V lost 1 base to trimming and J lost 7 bases, with 20 bases between them. CDR1 and CDR2 from the germline V gene are SGHVS and FNYEAQ. This CDR3 comprises 16 residues. The DNA for the CDR3 is TGTGCCAGCAGCTTAGGAGAATACCGGGACATAATAGAGCAGTACTTC. This gives the protein CASSLGEYRDIIEQYF.

V usage is TRBV28 and J usage is TRBJ2-7; 8 nucleotides match TRBD1. From germline, CDR1 is MDHEN and CDR2 SYDVKM. This CDR3 has 14 amino acids. V lost 6 bases, J lost 3 bases, and 7 bases stayed unmatched. The CDR3 region is CASRTGGNNYEQYF. The DNA of the CDR3 is TGTGCCAGCAGAACAGGGGGAAACAACTACGAGCAGTACTTC.

The J gene is TRBJ1-1, the V gene TRBV11-3, with 11 bases lining up with TRBD1. The junction had 12 bases not matched to a gene; V was cut back by 4 bases and J by 5 bases. The CDR3 consists of 17 residues. Germline CDR1 SGHNT, CDR2 YENEEA. DNA of the CDR3: TGTGCCAGCAGCTCGATACCGGGACAGGGGGGTTCGACTGAAGCTTTCTTT. Protein sequence: CASSSIPGQGGSTEAFF. The whole variable domain, remainder taken from reference TRBV11-3 and TRBJ1-1, is EAGVVQSPRYKIIEKKQPVAFWCNPISGHNTLYWYLQNLGQGPELLIRYENEEAVDDSQLPKDRFSAERLKGVDSTLKIQPAELGDSAVYLCASSSIPGQGGSTEAFFGQGTRLTVV.

The CDR3 loop is CASSLLSGTQYF. The CDR3, as DNA: TGTGCCAGCAGCTTATTATCGGGTACGCAGTATTTT. The rearrangement uses TRBV7-8 and TRBJ2-3; no firm D call. V was shortened by 2 bases and J by 8 bases, with 8 bases between the two germline ends. The CDR3 sequence is 12 residues long. Germline loops: CDR1 SGHVS, CDR2 FQNEAQ.